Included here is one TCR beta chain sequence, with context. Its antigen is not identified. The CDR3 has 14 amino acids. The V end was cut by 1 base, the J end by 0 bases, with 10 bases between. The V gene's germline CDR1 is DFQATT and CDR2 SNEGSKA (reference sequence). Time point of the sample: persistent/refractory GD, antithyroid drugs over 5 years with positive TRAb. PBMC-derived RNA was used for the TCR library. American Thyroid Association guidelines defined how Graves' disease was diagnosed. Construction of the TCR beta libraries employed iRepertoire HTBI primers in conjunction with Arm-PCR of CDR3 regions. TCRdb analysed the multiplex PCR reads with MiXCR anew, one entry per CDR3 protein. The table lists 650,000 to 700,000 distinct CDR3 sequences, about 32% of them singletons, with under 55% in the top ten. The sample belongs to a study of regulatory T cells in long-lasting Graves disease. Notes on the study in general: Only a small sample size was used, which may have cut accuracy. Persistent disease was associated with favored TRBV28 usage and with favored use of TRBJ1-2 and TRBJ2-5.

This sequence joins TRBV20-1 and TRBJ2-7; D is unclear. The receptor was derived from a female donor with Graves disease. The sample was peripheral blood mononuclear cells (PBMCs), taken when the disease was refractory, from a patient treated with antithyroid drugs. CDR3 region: CSARGRRVSYEQYF. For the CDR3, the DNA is TGCAGTGCTAGAGGTCGACGCGTCTCCTACGAGCAGTACTTC.